These 30 T cell receptor beta chains originate from one sample sequenced in a study of blood T cell repertoires in COVID-19 (dated by TCRdb to 2020 to 2021). Library preparation employed the immunoSEQ multiplex PCR assay. The table comes from immuneACCESS by way of TCRdb, which keeps in-frame sequences with V and J called. Part of the clones is missing from these tables; in studies checked, under half for an unresolved V gene and the rest for unknown reasons. The sample contains about 480,000 clones, roughly 88% of them found a single time. Jointly, the top ten make up 1.5% to 2% of the sample. Sequencing was carried out using PBMCs or T cells enriched from blood (not recorded which). Source of these receptors: a woman aged 40 to 55 who had recovered from COVID-19.

The chain is built from TRBV7-2 and TRBJ1-2; 7 bases line up with TRBD1. Per germline, CDR1 SGHTA and CDR2 FQGNSA. J was trimmed by 8 bases and V by 5 bases; bases with no gene match: 8. The CDR3 has 13 residues. The CDR3 nucleotides read TGTGCCAGCAGCCAGGGGGTAATTCGGGGCTACACCTTC. The encoded protein is CASSQGVIRGYTF.

This clone was picked up one time. The V and J genes are TRBV7-2 and TRBJ2-1; D is possibly TRBD2 (6 bases). Germline V gives CDR1 SGHTA, CDR2 FQGNSA. The V end was cut by 1 base, the J end by 10 bases, with 11 bases between. The CDR3 runs to 13 residues. The CDR3 DNA follows: TGTGCCAGCAGCTTAGGCGGGGTCGGCGAGCAGTTCTTC. It yields the protein CASSLGGVGEQFF.

This sequence joins TRBV21-1 and TRBJ2-5; the D call TRBD2 from the table was never checked on the DNA. TRBV21-1 is a recognized pseudogene. The CDR3 is made up of 13 amino acids. Here the CDR3 DNA reads TGTGCCAGCCGAGGGACTAGAAAAGAGACCCAGTACTTC. The encoded protein is CASRGTRKETQYF.

The chain employs TRBV15 and TRBJ2-3; D possibly corresponds to TRBD1 (6 bases). The CDR3 is made up of 14 amino acids. V was cut by 6 bases and J by 4 bases, with 14 bases left in between. The germline CDR1 and CDR2 sequences are LNHNV and YYDKDF (reference sequence). For the CDR3, the DNA is TGTGCCACCAGGGCAGGGGCTGGGGCAGATACGCAGTATTTT. Translating gives CATRAGAGADTQYF.

In its sample, this clone was seen a few times. This chain uses TRBV21-1 with TRBJ2-3; the tabulated D call, TRBD1, remains unverified against the DNA. TRBV21-1 is an annotated pseudogene. This CDR3 spans 16 amino acids. The CDR3 region has the DNA TGTGCCAGCAGCAAAGAGCGGACTACCCTAACAGGGGCGCAGTATTTT. This translates into CASSKERTTLTGAQYF.

In nucleotides, the CDR3 is TGTGCCAGCAGCTCCGGACTAGCGGGAGGCTCCTACAATGAGCAGTTCTTC. It is translated as CASSSGLAGGSYNEQFF. The J gene is TRBJ2-1, the V gene TRBV7-2, with 14 nucleotides matching TRBD2. The CDR3 loop spans 17 amino acids. V trimming: 4 bases; J trimming: 0 bases; junction bases outside the gene matches: 2. Germline CDR1 is SGHTA and CDR2 is FQGNSA. Complete variable domain (other parts from reference TRBV7-2 and TRBJ2-1): GAGVSQSPSNKVTEKGKDVELRCDPISGHTALYWYRQSLGQGLEFLIYFQGNSAPDKSGLPSDRFSAERTGGSVSTLTIQRTQQEDSAVYLCASSSGLAGGSYNEQFFGPGTRLTVL.

The chain carries TRBV4-3 and TRBJ2-6, with a possible D match to TRBD1 (6 bases). The germline V gene encodes CDR1 LGHNA and CDR2 YSLEER. The CDR3 length is 19 residues. V was clipped by 3 bases and J by 0 bases, with 18 bases between them. CDR3 sequence reads: CASSHSRAGVNSGANVLTF. The CDR3 DNA sequence: TGCGCCAGCAGCCACTCAAGGGCAGGGGTTAACTCTGGGGCCAACGTCCTGACTTTC.

J is TRBJ2-3 and V is TRBV29-1; TRBD2 might be the D (5 bases). Between the trimmed V and J ends, which lost 3 bases and 2 bases, there was a span of 6 bases. The CDR3 totals 12 residues. The germline gives CDR1 SQVTM, CDR2 ANQGSEA. The DNA of the CDR3 is TGCAGCGTTGAGAGGGACACAGATACGCAGTATTTT. It is translated as CSVERDTDTQYF.

The chain recombines TRBV21-1 with TRBJ1-1. TRBV21-1 is marked as a pseudogene. The CDR3 has 14 amino acids. CDR3 protein: CASSSLDSPLVAFF. The CDR3 bases are TGTGCCAGCAGCTCCCTCGACTCCCCGCTAGTGGCTTTCTTT.

CDR3 nucleotide sequence: TGTGCCAGCAGCCGCGGGACAGGGCCGAGCAATCAGCCCCAGCATTTT. Its protein is CASSRGTGPSNQPQHF. The V call is TRBV7-2, the J call TRBJ1-5; 9 bases map to TRBD1. The germline gives CDR1 SGHTA, CDR2 FQGNSA. The CDR3 is made up of 16 amino acids. Germline trimming cut 5 bases from V and 1 base from J; bases unmatched to any gene: 6.

The V call is TRBV5-1, the J call TRBJ2-7; 7 bases fit TRBD1. The germline V gene encodes CDR1 SGHRS and CDR2 YFSETQ. The V gene end was trimmed by 4 bases and the J gene end by 6 bases; junction bases not matched to a gene: 13. This CDR3 is built from 15 residues. The CDR3, as DNA: TGCGCCAGCAGCCCCGCCGGAGACAGGGCTGGCGAGCAGTACTTC. This sequence encodes CASSPAGDRAGEQYF.

The chain employs TRBV10-2 and TRBJ2-7, with TRBD2 identical over 9 bases. This CDR3 is 14 amino acids long. V shed 4 bases and J 6 bases; nucleotides not matched to a gene: 7. Germline CDR1 and CDR2: WSHSY and SAAADI. The CDR3 region is CASSGGRVLSEQYF. The CDR3 DNA follows: TGCGCCAGCAGTGGCGGGAGGGTCCTCTCCGAGCAGTACTTC.

The chain joins TRBV18 to TRBJ2-7; TRBD1 might be the D (6 bases). This CDR3 is 15 amino acids long. Deletions cut 2 bases from V and 4 bases from J, with 15 bases between. Per germline, CDR1 KGHSH and CDR2 LQKENI. CDR3 loop: CASSPSTQGAYEQYF. The CDR3 DNA is TGTGCCAGCTCACCATCGACACAGGGCGCGTACGAGCAGTACTTC. Looking up the rest from reference TRBV18 and TRBJ2-7 gives the full variable domain: NAGVMQNPRHLVRRRGQEARLRCSPMKGHSHVYWYRQLPEEGLKFMVYLQKENIIDESGMPKERFSAEFPKEGPSILRIQQVVRGDSAAYFCASSPSTQGAYEQYFGPGTRLTVT.

V usage is TRBV9 and J usage is TRBJ2-3; TRBD2 matches 7 bases. The CDR3 has 16 amino acids. J gave up 2 bases and V 0 bases, and 6 bases lay outside the gene matches. CDR1 is SGDLS, CDR2 YYNGEE, per germline. The CDR3 sequence is CASSVVGGRVTDTQYF. The CDR3 DNA is TGTGCCAGCAGCGTAGTGGGCGGGAGAGTCACAGATACGCAGTATTTT.

The chain employs TRBV5-1 and TRBJ1-3, with TRBD1 matching over 9 bases. The V and J ends lost 1 base and 1 base, in that order; junction bases with no gene match: 3. In germline, CDR1 is SGHRS, CDR2 YFSETQ. The CDR3 has 16 amino acids. The DNA of the CDR3 is TGCGCCAGCAGCTTGACAGGGGGCGCATCTGGAAACACCATATATTTT. Translating gives CASSLTGGASGNTIYF. Drawing the rest from reference TRBV5-1 and TRBJ1-3, the complete variable domain is KAGVTQTPRYLIKTRGQQVTLSCSPISGHRSVSWYQQTPGQGLQFLFEYFSETQRNKGNFPGRFSGRQFSNSRSEMNVSTLELGDSALYLCASSLTGGASGNTIYFGEGSWLTVV.

J is TRBJ1-4 and V is TRBV28, with no clear D. The CDR3 is 16 residues long. The V gene lost 5 bases and the J gene lost 8 bases, with 21 bases spanning the gap. CDR1 MDHEN and CDR2 SYDVKM come from the germline V gene. The CDR3 is CASSPRQLGSGEKLFF. CDR3 sequence (DNA): TGTGCCAGCAGTCCCCGGCAGTTAGGGAGTGGGGAAAAACTGTTTTTT.

CDR3 region: CASSPGTGELFF. In nucleotides, the CDR3 is TGTGCCAGCAGTCCAGGCACCGGGGAGCTGTTTTTT. V and J are TRBV12-3 or TRBV12-4 and TRBJ2-2; D gene ambiguous. V lost 5 bases, J lost 4 bases, and 5 bases lay in between. This CDR3 contains 12 residues.

The chain employs TRBV28 and TRBJ2-1; maybe TRBD1 (5 bases). The CDR3 is 16 residues long. Germline CDR1 and CDR2: MDHEN and SYDVKM. V was trimmed by 5 bases and J by 8 bases, leaving 22 bases between them. CDR3 sequence: CASSPPPWGPRDEQFF. The CDR3 DNA sequence: TGTGCCAGCAGTCCGCCGCCCTGGGGCCCTAGAGATGAGCAGTTCTTC.

The chain carries TRBV21-1 and TRBJ2-1; TRBD2, the table's D call, was not compared with the DNA. TRBV21-1 is a documented pseudogene. The CDR3 length is 16 residues. The CDR3 protein is CASSKRGSCRHNEQFF. DNA of the CDR3: TGTGCCAGCAGCAAACGAGGGTCCTGCCGTCACAATGAGCAGTTCTTC.

This chain links TRBV2 with TRBJ2-1; possible D gene TRBD2, 5 bases. Deletions cut 6 bases from V and 2 bases from J, with 8 bases between. Germline-derived CDR1 and CDR2 are SNHLY and FYNNEI. This CDR3 region has 13 residues. The chain's CDR3 is CASRDGTYNEQFF. The CDR3 coding sequence is TGTGCCAGCAGGGACGGGACCTACAATGAGCAGTTCTTC.

This rearrangement joins TRBV18 to TRBJ1-4; D is possibly TRBD1 (5 bases). The V gene's germline CDR1 is KGHSH and CDR2 LQKENI. Trimming removed 3 bases from V and 1 base from J, with 12 bases in between. The CDR3 runs to 16 residues. This CDR3 reads CASSPFTGKTNEKLFF. DNA for the CDR3: TGTGCCAGCTCACCGTTTACAGGAAAAACTAATGAAAAACTGTTTTTT.

The gene calls are TRBV7-9 and TRBJ2-7, with D possibly being TRBD2 (6 bases). The germline V gene encodes CDR1 SEHNR and CDR2 FQNEAQ (reference sequence). The length of the CDR3 is 14 residues. V lost 4 bases, J lost 5 bases, and 15 bases lay in between. The CDR3 reads CASSSGEKPHEQYF. CDR3 bases: TGTGCCAGCAGCTCGGGGGAGAAGCCACACGAGCAGTACTTC.

The CDR3 nucleotides are TGTGCCAGCAGTGTCCCTGGGGGGAATTCACCCCTCCACTTT. Translation: CASSVPGGNSPLHF. V usage is TRBV25-1 and J usage is TRBJ1-6, with D possibly matching TRBD1 (5 bases). V was cut by 4 bases and J by 7 bases, with 11 bases left in between. The CDR3 spans 14 residues. CDR1 is MGHDK, CDR2 SYGVNS, per germline. The full variable domain, with the rest looked up from reference TRBV25-1 and TRBJ1-6, is EADIYQTPRYLVIGTGKKITLECSQTMGHDKMYWYQQDPGMELHLIHYSYGVNSTEKGDLSSESTVSRIRTEHFPLTLESARPSHTSQYLCASSVPGGNSPLHFGNGTRLTVT.

The rearrangement joins TRBV11-3 to TRBJ2-7; 9 bases fit TRBD1. Per germline, CDR1 SGHNT and CDR2 YENEEA. This CDR3 contains 17 residues. Trimming at V came to 4 bases and at J to 2 bases, leaving 12 bases not matched to a gene. CDR3 coding DNA: TGTGCCAGCAGCTCCCTAGGGAGGACAGGGGCCGCCTACGAGCAGTACTTC. Translated: CASSSLGRTGAAYEQYF.

The chain employs TRBV18 and TRBJ1-2, with 7 positions matching TRBD1. The germline V gene encodes CDR1 KGHSH and CDR2 LQKENI. J gave up 1 base and V 3 bases, and 14 bases lay outside the gene matches. The CDR3 covers 18 residues. CDR3 protein: CASSPSSGTDQINYGYTF. The CDR3, as DNA: TGTGCCAGCTCACCCTCCTCCGGGACAGATCAAATTAACTATGGCTACACCTTC.

This rearrangement joins TRBV6-2 or TRBV6-3 to TRBJ2-7; 7 bases align to TRBD1. Germline assignment: CDR1 MNHEY and CDR2 SVGEGT. Germline trimming cut 4 bases from V and 1 base from J; bases unmatched to any gene: 10. The CDR3 extends over 16 amino acids. CDR3 in amino acids: CASSFDRTGVSYEQYF. CDR3 DNA sequence: TGTGCCAGCAGTTTTGACAGAACAGGGGTTTCCTACGAGCAGTACTTC.

The rearrangement links TRBV10-3 to TRBJ1-2, with no clear D. V was pared by 8 bases and J by 7 bases, with 17 bases between. CDR1 ENHRY and CDR2 SYGVKD come from the germline V gene. The CDR3 length is 13 residues. CDR3 coding DNA: TGTGCCATCCTGTCCGACAACTTGGGTGGCTACACCTTC. It encodes CAILSDNLGGYTF.

J is TRBJ2-3 and V is TRBV29-1; 13 bases align to TRBD2. Per the germline V gene, CDR1 is SQVTM and CDR2 is ANQGSEA. The CDR3 extends over 14 amino acids. V was clipped by 6 bases and J by 5 bases; unmatched bases: 5. CDR3 in amino acids: CSVGLAGVGDTQYF. In DNA form, the CDR3 reads TGCAGCGTAGGACTAGCGGGAGTGGGAGATACGCAGTATTTT.

The chain is built from TRBV7-9 and TRBJ2-1; D is unclear. Trimming removed 0 bases from V and 0 bases from J, with 6 bases in between. Germline loops: CDR1 SEHNR, CDR2 FQNEAQ (reference sequence). CDR3 length equals 15 residues. CDR3 amino acids: CASSLAVSSYNEQFF. The CDR3, as DNA: TGTGCCAGCAGCTTAGCTGTGAGCTCCTACAATGAGCAGTTCTTC.

V gene TRBV29-1 combines with J gene TRBJ2-7; D perhaps matches TRBD2 (5 bases). V was pared by 4 bases and J by 11 bases, with 12 bases between. Looked up from germline, CDR1 is SQVTM and CDR2 is ANQGSEA. The CDR3 contains 10 residues. Here the CDR3 reads CSVVGSREYF. CDR3 DNA sequence: TGCAGCGTTGTAGGGAGTCGGGAGTACTTC.